This TCR beta chain is drawn from a study of T cell responses to AZD1222 COVID-19 vaccine. Measured with immunoSEQ multiplex PCR; TCRdb has only the in-frame clones, and not every one. The top ten clones hold roughly 16% of a sample with 56,000 or so clones, approximately 85% of them seen once. CDR1 is SGHTS and CDR2 is YDEGEE in the germline V gene. V lost 3 bases and J lost 7; bases outside the gene matches: 4. The CDR3 is 13 residues long. The sequenced sample was peripheral blood, obtained on day 0 of AZD1222 vaccination. The clonotype comes from an adult in good health. The chain couples TRBV5-8 to TRBJ1-5; 7 bases map to TRBD1. As DNA, the CDR3 is TGTGCCAGCAGCTCCAGGGGGGGCCAGCCCCAGCATTTT. Amino acids: CASSSRGGQPQHF. Full variable domain (missing parts from reference TRBV5-8 and TRBJ1-5): EAGVTQSPTHLIKTRGQQATLRCSPISGHTSVYWYQQALGLGLQFLLWYDEGEERNRGNFPPRFSGRQFPNYSSELNVNALELEDSALYLCASSSRGGQPQHFGDGTRLSIL.